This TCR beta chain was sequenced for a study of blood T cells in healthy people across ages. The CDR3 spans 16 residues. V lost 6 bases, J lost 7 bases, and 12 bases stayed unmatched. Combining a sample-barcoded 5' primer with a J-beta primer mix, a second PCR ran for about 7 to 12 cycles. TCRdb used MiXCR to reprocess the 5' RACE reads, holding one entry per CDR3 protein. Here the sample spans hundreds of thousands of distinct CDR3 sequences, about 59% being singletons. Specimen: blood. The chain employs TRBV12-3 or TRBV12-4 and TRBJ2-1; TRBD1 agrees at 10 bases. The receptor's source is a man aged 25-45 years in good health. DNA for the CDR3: TGTGCCAGCAGCCCCAGTCGGGGACAGGGGTATAATGAGCAGTTCTTC. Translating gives CASSPSRGQGYNEQFF.